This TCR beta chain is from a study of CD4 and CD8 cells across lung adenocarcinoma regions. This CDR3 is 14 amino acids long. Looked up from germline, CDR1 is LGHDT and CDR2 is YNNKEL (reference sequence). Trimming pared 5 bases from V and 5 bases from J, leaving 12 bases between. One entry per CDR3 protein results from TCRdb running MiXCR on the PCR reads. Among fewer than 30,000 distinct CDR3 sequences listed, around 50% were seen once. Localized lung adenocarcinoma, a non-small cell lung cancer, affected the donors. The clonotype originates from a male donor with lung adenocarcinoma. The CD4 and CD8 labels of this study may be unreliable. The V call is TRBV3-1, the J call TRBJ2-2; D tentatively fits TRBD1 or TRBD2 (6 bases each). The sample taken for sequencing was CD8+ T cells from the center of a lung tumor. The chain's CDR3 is CASSSTGRTGELFF. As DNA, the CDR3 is TGTGCCAGCAGCTCTACAGGGAGGACCGGGGAGCTGTTTTTT.